These 7 T cell receptor beta chains were sequenced from one sample in a study of blood T cell repertoires in COVID-19. Sequencing was performed with immunoSEQ multiplex PCR; in TCRdb, only in-frame clones are kept and a portion is missing. The data contain more than 200,000 clones, around 82% of them singletons. Sequencing used PBMCs or T cells enriched from blood (not recorded which). Receptors originate from a man aged 25-40 years with acute COVID-19.

This chain joins TRBV19 and TRBJ1-1, with unresolved D. CDR1 is LNHDA and CDR2 is SQIVND in the germline V gene (reference sequence). The length of the CDR3 is 13 residues. V shed 0 bases and J shed 3 bases, with 5 bases lying between them. As DNA, the CDR3 is TGTGCCAGTAGTATAGATCCGGACACTGAAGCTTTCTTT. As protein: CASSIDPDTEAFF.

This clone was counted a few times. The rearrangement links TRBV30 to TRBJ2-5; tentative D call: TRBD1 (5 bases). The CDR3 length is 13 residues. Germline loops: CDR1 GTSNPN, CDR2 SVGIG (reference sequence). The ends were cut back, 3 bases at V and 0 bases at J, with 8 bases in the middle. The CDR3 bases are TGTGCCTGGAGGCGACAGTACCAAGAGACCCAGTACTTC. Translating gives CAWRRQYQETQYF.

CDR3 in DNA: TGTGCCATCAGTGAGAGGGGGAGTAGCAATCAGCCCCAGCATTTT. Amino acid sequence: CAISERGSSNQPQHF. The J gene is TRBJ1-5, the V gene TRBV10-3; tentative D call: TRBD1 (6 bases). V was cut by 2 bases and J by 0 bases, with 8 bases left in between. Germline V gives CDR1 ENHRY, CDR2 SYGVKD. The CDR3 has 15 amino acids.

The chain uses TRBV20-1 and TRBJ2-3; D gene unclear. The CDR3 is 11 residues long. Trimming removed 5 bases at V and 5 bases at J, with 8 bases between. Germline CDR1 DFQATT, CDR2 SNEGSKA (reference sequence). The CDR3 DNA reads as TGCAGTGCTCCTACCGTAGATACGCAGTATTTT. It encodes CSAPTVDTQYF.

The chain uses TRBV19 and TRBJ1-2, with D tentatively TRBD1 (6 bases). CDR3 size: 16 residues. Germline V gene sequence: CDR1 LNHDA, CDR2 SQIVND (reference sequence). Trimming took off 4 bases at V and 3 bases at J, with 18 bases between the two ends. The CDR3 region has the DNA TGTGCCAGTAGTAAGATGAGCGGAAGGACAGACTATGGCTACACCTTC. Encoded protein: CASSKMSGRTDYGYTF.

V usage is TRBV6-5 and J usage is TRBJ2-7, with D unresolved. Germline CDR1 reads MNHEY; CDR2 reads SVGAGI. With 4 bases removed from V and 4 bases from J, the gap between germline ends came to 14 bases. This CDR3 is built from 14 residues. The CDR3 loop reads CASSSQTPKYEQYF. The DNA of the CDR3 is TGTGCCAGCAGTTCACAGACACCCAAATACGAGCAGTACTTC.

The gene calls are TRBV6-4 and TRBJ1-1; TRBD1 might be the D (6 bases). Germline CDR1 reads MRHNA; CDR2 reads SNTAGT. The CDR3 has 14 amino acids. Deletions cut 8 bases from V and 4 bases from J, with 17 bases between. DNA of the CDR3: TGTGCCAGCCGGGACACTTCACGAGGCACTGAAGCTTTCTTT. Protein sequence: CASRDTSRGTEAFF.